The clone carrying this TCR beta chain was counted many times. Its antigen is still unknown. By quantitative 5'-RACE with molecular barcodes, the TCR beta libraries were made. Via MiXCR, TCRdb re-called the 5' RACE reads, giving one row per CDR3 protein. Of 150,000 to 200,000 distinct CDR3 sequences listed, over 10% are singletons. The ends lost 5 bases at V and 6 bases at J; junction bases unmatched: 2. The germline V gene encodes CDR1 SGHTA and CDR2 FQGNSA. The CDR3 has 14 residues. The sample belongs to a study of CD8 T cells in ankylosing spondylitis. Study findings and constraints: In the blood and synovial fluid of reactive arthritis, some motif variants had been previously reported. Seemingly distinctive of ankylosing spondylitis blood was a TCR beta motif formed by eight highly homologous variants.

The sequence derives from a female donor with ankylosing spondylitis or in good health (not recorded which). What was sequenced was blood, either unsorted or a sorted T cell fraction (not recorded which). The chain is built from TRBV7-2 and TRBJ1-4; 11 nucleotides line up with TRBD1. The DNA for the CDR3 is TGTGCCAGCAGCGGACAGGGGGCAGATGAAAAACTGTTTTTT. Translation gives CASSGQGADEKLFF.